The 2 T cell receptor beta chains reported below all come from one sample, sequenced in a study of CD8 T cells in Susac syndrome. RNA, at about 0.5 to 1 ug, was reverse transcribed with random hexamers. TCRdb re-called the immunoSEQ multiplex PCR reads with MiXCR, one entry per CDR3 protein. The data show approximately 130,000 distinct CDR3 sequences, about 90% seen once. The sample taken for sequencing was CD8+ T cells from PBMCs. The receptors were sampled from a human donor with multiple sclerosis.

The rearrangement uses TRBV4-3 and TRBJ2-1; weak D call: TRBD1 (6 bases). Trimming pared 4 bases from V and 2 bases from J, leaving 12 bases between. The germline gives CDR1 LGHNA, CDR2 YSLEER. The length of the CDR3 is 15 residues. In DNA form, the CDR3 reads TGCGCCAGCAGCCTCGACAGGCCTACCTACAATGAGCAGTTCTTC. Translation gives CASSLDRPTYNEQFF.

The V gene is TRBV4-2, the J gene TRBJ1-5; D ambiguous. The CDR3 is made up of 15 amino acids. Germline values: CDR1 LGHNA, CDR2 YNFKEQ. The germline V and J ends were trimmed by 0 bases and 7 bases, with 13 bases remaining between them. The CDR3 DNA follows: TGTGCCAGCAGCCAAGATATGGCAGGTGGGCAGCCCCAGCATTTT. This encodes CASSQDMAGGQPQHF.